The subject of this entry is one TCR beta chain. No antigen is known for it. Per-base qualities were not stored, and no clone one base away is much larger. Libraries were constructed by the immunoSEQ multiplex PCR assay. TCRdb took this table from immuneACCESS and kept in-frame rearrangements with V and J called. Such tables lack part of the clones; where checked against another copy, unresolved V genes explain under half of the gap, and the rest is unexplained. In this sample the table shows some 110,000 clones, around 89% of which occur a single time. Around 1.2% of the sample rests with the top ten. The entry originates in a study of control samples from healthy donors and cancer patients (dated by TCRdb to the early 2020s). The CDR3 goes from the cysteine to the phenylalanine over 16 residues. Just the 48-base CDR3 DNA is kept, in frame starting at base 1. Relative to germline, V is 9 bases shorter and J is 3 bases shorter, with 21 bases between their ends. The germline V gene yields MDHEN for CDR1 and SYDVKM for CDR2.

The chain uses TRBV28 and TRBJ2-1; the D region possibly corresponds to TRBD1 (6 bases align). This clonotype was sampled from a woman aged 50 to 60 with colorectal cancer. The sequenced material came from PBMCs. The CDR3: CASTQESGVGYNEQFF. The nucleotide sequence reads TGTGCCAGTACCCAAGAGTCAGGGGTGGGCTACAATGAGCAGTTCTTC.